This note documents a single TCR beta chain sequence. The antigen remains unidentified. With the read ending 3 residues before the CDR3 end, the germline J gene is used to fill in that end. Most patients and controls had Caucasian heritage. Using immunoSEQ multiplex PCR, the repertoire was profiled, and TCRdb retains in-frame clones only, with some absent. Listed for the sample are about 31,000 clones, none seen a single time. CDR1 is MNHNS, CDR2 SASEGT, per germline. The CDR3 runs to 13 residues. This sample is drawn from a study of T cell clonality in common variable immunodeficiency. The study's findings and limits: Common variable immunodeficiency TCR beta sequences reportedly had fewer deletions and N-nucleotide insertions. CVID subjects showed higher TCRbeta clonality than healthy controls.

The chain uses TRBV6-1 and TRBJ2-2, with no clear D. This TCR came from a person aged 18 to 70 in good health. Sequenced sample: peripheral blood mononuclear cells. The DNA read from the CDR3 is TGTGCCAGCAGTGGACGCACTAATGAAAAG. It is translated as CASSGRTNEK. The complete CDR3 reads CASSGRTNEKLFF.